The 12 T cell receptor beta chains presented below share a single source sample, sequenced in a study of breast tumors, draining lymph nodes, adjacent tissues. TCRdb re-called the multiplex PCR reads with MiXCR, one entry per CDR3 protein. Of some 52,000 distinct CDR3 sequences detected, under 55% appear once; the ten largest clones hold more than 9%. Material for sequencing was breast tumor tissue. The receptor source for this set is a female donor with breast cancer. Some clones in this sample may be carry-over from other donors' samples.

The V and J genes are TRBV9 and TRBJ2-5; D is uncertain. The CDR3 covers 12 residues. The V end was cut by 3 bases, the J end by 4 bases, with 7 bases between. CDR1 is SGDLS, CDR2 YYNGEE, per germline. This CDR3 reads CASSGCPETQYF. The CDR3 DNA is TGTGCCAGCAGCGGATGCCCAGAGACCCAGTACTTC.

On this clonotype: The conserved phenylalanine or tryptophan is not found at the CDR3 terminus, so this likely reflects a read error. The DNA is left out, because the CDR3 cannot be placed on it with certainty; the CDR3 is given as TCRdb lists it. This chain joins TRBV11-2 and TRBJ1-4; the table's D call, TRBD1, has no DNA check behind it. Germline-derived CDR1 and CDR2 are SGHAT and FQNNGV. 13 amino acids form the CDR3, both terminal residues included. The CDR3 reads CASSLGDRGYVLE.

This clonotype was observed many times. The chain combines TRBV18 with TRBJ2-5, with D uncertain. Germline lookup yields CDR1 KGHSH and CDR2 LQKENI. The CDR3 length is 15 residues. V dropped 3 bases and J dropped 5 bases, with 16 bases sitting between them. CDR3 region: CASSPPESPRETQYF. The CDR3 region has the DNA TGTGCCAGCTCACCCCCCGAATCTCCGCGGGAGACCCAGTACTTC.

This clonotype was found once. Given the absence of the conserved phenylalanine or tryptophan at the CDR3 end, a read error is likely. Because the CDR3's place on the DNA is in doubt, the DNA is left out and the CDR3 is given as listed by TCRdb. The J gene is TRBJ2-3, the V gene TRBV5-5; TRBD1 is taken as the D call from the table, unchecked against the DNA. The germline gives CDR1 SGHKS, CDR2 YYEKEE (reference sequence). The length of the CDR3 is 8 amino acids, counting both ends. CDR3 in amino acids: CASSLPGI.

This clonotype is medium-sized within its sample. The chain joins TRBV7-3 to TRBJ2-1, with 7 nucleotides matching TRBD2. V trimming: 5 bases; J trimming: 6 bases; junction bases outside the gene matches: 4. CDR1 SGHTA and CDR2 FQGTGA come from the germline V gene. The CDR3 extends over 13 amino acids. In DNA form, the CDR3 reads TGTGCCAGCAGCGAAGGCGGGGGCAATGAGCAGTTCTTC. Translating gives CASSEGGGNEQFF.

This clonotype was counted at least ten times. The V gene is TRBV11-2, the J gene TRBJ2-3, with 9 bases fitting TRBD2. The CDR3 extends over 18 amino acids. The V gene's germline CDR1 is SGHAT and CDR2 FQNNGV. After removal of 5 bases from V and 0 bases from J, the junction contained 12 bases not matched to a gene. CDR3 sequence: CASSPPPLTSGSTDTQYF. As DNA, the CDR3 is TGTGCCAGCAGCCCCCCCCCCTTGACTAGCGGCAGCACAGATACGCAGTATTTT.

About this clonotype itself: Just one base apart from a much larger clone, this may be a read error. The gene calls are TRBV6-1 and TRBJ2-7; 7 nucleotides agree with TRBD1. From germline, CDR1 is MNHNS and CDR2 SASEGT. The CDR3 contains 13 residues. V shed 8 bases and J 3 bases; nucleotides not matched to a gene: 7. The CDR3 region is CASHRQGIYEQYF. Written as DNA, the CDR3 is TGTGCCAGCCACCGACAGGGAATCTACGAGCAGTACTTC.

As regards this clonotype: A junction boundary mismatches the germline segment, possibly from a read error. CDR3 nucleotides: TGTGCCAGCAGTTTCACGGGACAAGAGACCCGGTACTTC. This sequence encodes CASSFTGQETRYF. V is TRBV12-3 or TRBV12-4 and J is TRBJ2-5, with a tentative D call TRBD1 (6 bases). The CDR3 sequence is 13 residues long.

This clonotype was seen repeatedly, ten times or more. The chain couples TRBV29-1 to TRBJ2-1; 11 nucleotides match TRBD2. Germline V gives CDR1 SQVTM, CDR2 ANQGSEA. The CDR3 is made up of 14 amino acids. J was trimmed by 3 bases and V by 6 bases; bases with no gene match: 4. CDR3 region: CSVITSGSYNEQFF. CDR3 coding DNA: TGCAGCGTCATCACTAGCGGGAGCTACAATGAGCAGTTCTTC.

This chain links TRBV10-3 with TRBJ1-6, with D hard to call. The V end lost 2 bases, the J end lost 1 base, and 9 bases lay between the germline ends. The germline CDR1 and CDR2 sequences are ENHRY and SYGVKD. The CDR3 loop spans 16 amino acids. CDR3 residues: CAISEEADSYNSPLHF. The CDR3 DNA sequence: TGTGCCATCAGTGAGGAGGCGGATTCCTATAATTCACCCCTCCACTTT.

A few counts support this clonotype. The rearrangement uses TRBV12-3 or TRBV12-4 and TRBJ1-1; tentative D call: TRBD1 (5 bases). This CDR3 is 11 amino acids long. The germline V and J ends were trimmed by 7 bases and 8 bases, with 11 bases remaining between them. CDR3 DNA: TGTGCCAGCACCCTTACAGGAGAAGCTTTCTTT. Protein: CASTLTGEAFF.

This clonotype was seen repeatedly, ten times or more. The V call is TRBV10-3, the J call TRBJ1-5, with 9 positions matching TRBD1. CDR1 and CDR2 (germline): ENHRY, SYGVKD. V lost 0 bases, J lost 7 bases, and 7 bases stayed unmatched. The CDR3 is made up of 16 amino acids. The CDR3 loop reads CAISESGQGIGQPQHF. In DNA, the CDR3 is TGTGCCATCAGTGAGTCAGGACAGGGGATCGGACAGCCCCAGCATTTT.